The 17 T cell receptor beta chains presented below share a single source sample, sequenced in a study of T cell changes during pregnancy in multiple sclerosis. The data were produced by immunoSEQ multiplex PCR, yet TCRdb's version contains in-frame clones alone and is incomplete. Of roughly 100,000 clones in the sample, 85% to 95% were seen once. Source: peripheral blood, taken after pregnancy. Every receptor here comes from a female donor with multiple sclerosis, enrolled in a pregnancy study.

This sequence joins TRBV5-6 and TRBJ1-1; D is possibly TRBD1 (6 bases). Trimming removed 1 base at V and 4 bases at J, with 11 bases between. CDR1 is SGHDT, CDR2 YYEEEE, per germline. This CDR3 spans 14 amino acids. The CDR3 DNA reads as TGTGCCAGCAGCTTGCGCGTCAGGGGCACTGAAGCTTTCTTT. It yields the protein CASSLRVRGTEAFF.

CDR3 coding DNA: TGTGCCAGCATGAGGGAGACAACTACGGAAAAACTGTTTTTT. It yields the protein CASMRETTTEKLFF. This chain connects TRBV6-1 to TRBJ1-4; unclear D gene. The V gene lost 7 bases and the J gene lost 8 bases, with 17 bases spanning the gap. Germline values: CDR1 MNHNS, CDR2 SASEGT. The CDR3 extends over 14 amino acids.

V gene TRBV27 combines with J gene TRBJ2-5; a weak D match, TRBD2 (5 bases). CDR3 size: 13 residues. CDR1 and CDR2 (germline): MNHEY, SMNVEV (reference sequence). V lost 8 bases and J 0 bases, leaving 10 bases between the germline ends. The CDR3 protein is CASAGGHQETQYF. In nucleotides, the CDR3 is TGTGCCAGCGCGGGCGGCCACCAAGAGACCCAGTACTTC.

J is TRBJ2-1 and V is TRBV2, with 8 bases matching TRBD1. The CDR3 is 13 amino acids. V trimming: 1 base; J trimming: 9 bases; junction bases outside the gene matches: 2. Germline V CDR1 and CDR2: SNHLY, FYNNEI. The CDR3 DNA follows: TGTGCCAGCAGTGAAGTGGACAGGGTTGAGCAGTTCTTC. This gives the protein CASSEVDRVEQFF.

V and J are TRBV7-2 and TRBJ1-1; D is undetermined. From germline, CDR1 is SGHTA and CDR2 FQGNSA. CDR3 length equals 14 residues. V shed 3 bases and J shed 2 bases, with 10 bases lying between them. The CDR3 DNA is TGTGCCAGCAGCTTCCGGCGGATTAACACTGAAGCTTTCTTT. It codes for CASSFRRINTEAFF.

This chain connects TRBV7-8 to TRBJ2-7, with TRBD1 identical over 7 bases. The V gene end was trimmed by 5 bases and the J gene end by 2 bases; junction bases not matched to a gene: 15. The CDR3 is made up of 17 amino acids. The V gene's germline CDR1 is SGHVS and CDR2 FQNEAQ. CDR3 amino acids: CASSPASSFTGAYEQYF. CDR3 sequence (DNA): TGTGCCAGCAGCCCCGCCTCTTCTTTTACAGGGGCCTACGAGCAGTACTTC.

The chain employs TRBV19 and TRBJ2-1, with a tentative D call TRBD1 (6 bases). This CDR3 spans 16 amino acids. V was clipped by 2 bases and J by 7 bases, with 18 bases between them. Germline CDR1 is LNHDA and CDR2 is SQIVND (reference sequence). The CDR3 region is CASSIQGLGTRNEQFF. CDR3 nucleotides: TGTGCCAGTAGTATACAGGGCCTGGGGACACGGAATGAGCAGTTCTTC.

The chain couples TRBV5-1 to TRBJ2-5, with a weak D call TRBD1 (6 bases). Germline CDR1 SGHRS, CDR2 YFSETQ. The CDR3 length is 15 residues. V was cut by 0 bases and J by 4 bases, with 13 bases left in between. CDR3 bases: TGCGCCAGCAGCTTGGGAGGGACACGAGGAGAGACCCAGTACTTC. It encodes CASSLGGTRGETQYF. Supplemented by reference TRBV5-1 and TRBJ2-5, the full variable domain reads KAGVTQTPRYLIKTRGQQVTLSCSPISGHRSVSWYQQTPGQGLQFLFEYFSETQRNKGNFPGRFSGRQFSNSRSEMNVSTLELGDSALYLCASSLGGTRGETQYFGPGTRLLVL.

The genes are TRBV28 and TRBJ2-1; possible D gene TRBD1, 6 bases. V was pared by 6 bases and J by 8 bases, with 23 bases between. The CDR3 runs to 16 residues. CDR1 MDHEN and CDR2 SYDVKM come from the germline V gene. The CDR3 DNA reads TGTGCCAGCAGCCAAACAGGGATGAGGGTGCACGATGAGCAGTTCTTC. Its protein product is CASSQTGMRVHDEQFF.

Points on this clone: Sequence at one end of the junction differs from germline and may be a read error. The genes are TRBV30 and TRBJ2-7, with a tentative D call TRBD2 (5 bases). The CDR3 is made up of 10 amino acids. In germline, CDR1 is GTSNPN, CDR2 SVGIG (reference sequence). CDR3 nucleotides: TGTGCCTGGTGGCGAGAGGGTATGAACTTC. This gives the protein CAWWREGMNF.

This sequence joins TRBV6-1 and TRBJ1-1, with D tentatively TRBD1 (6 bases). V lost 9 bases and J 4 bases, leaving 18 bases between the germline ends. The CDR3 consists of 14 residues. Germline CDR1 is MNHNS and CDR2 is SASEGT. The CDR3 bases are TGTGCCAGTGGAGCCAGGGGCGGCGTCACTGAAGCTTTCTTT. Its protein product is CASGARGGVTEAFF.

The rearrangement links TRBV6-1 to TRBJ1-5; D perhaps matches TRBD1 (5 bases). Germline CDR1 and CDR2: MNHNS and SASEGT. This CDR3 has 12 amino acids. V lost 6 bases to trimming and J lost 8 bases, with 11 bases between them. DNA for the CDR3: TGTGCCAGCAGCACAGGTCTAGAGCCCCAGCATTTT. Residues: CASSTGLEPQHF.

CDR3 DNA sequence: TGTGCCTGGAGTGCCTTGAGAGCGGTTTCCTACAATGAGCAGTTCTTC. Residues: CAWSALRAVSYNEQFF. This chain connects TRBV30 to TRBJ2-1, with D possibly matching TRBD2 (5 bases). Trimming shortened V by 1 base and J by 1 base, and 14 bases separated the two germline ends. The CDR3 spans 16 residues. Germline V CDR1 and CDR2: GTSNPN, SVGIG (reference sequence).

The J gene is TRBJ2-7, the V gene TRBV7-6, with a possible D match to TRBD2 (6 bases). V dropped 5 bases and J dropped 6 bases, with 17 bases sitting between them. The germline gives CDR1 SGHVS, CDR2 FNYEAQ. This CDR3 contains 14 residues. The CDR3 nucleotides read TGTGCCAGCAGCCCACTGGCAGGGCGGGGCGAGCAGTACTTC. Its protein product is CASSPLAGRGEQYF.

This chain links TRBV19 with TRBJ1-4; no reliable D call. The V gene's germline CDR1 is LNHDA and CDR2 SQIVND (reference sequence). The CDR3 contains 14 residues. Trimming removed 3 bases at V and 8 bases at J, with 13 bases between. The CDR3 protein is CASSIGVVAEKLFF. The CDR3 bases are TGTGCCAGTAGTATCGGGGTCGTAGCCGAAAAACTGTTTTTT.

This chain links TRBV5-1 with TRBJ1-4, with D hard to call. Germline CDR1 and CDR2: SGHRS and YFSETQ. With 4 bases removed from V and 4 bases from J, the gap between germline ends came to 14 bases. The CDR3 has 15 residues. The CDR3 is CASSGEGRNNEKLFF. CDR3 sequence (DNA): TGCGCCAGCAGCGGGGAAGGGAGAAATAATGAAAAACTGTTTTTT.

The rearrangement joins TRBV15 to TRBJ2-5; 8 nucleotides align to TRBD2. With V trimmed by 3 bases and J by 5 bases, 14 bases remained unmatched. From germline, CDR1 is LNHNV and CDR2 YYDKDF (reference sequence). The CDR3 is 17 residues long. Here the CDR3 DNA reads TGTGCCACCAGCAGGGGACTAGTGGGGGCCGAATGGGAGACCCAGTACTTC. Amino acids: CATSRGLVGAEWETQYF. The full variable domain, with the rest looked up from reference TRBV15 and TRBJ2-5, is DAMVIQNPRYQVTQFGKPVTLSCSQTLNHNVMYWYQQKSSQAPKLLFHYYDKDFNNEADTPDNFQSRRPNTSFCFLDIRSPGLGDTAMYLCATSRGLVGAEWETQYFGPGTRLLVL.